This T cell receptor (beta chain) was identified in a study of shared clonotypes between healthy human individuals. Memory CD4+ cells were the fraction left after CD45RA+ naive selection. Whole-study results and caveats: Shared clonotypes across all four donors exceeded non-shared ones in generation probability. The sharing of approximately 5.1% of naive CD4 clonotypes was seen across several donors.

Sequencing used immunoSEQ multiplex PCR; TCRdb keeps in-frame clones, though not all of them. The data hold some 1.5 million clones, with roughly 96% observed a single time. Comment on this clone: Its antigen is not known.

Trimming at V came to 4 bases and at J to 8 bases, leaving 7 bases not matched to a gene. Germline V gene data show CDR1 as SGHTS and CDR2 as YDEGEE. CDR3 size: 15 residues. The clonotype was recovered from a man between 25 and 39 years old in good health. The rearrangement links TRBV5-8 to TRBJ2-1; 12 nucleotides match TRBD2. Sequenced: naive CD4+ T cells sorted from blood. Subset of the sample: CD45RA+ positively selected. The CDR3 sequence: CASSPSGRAQDEQFF. CDR3 bases: TGTGCCAGCAGCCCTAGCGGGAGGGCGCAAGATGAGCAGTTCTTC.